This T cell receptor (beta chain) stems from a study of cytomegalovirus exposure and HLA in healthy donors. Some clones are missing from TCRdb's copy, which holds only in-frame ones; the method was immunoSEQ multiplex PCR. The sample holds 100,000 to 150,000 clones; roughly 89% are singletons and the top ten take 1.1%. Sequencing was performed on PBMCs. This clonotype originated in a woman younger than 35 in good health and CMV-seronegative.

The DNA of the CDR3 is TGTGCCAGCAGCCCCAAGGGGGGGATCCCGAACATTCAGTACTTC. It specifies CASSPKGGIPNIQYF. J is TRBJ2-4 and V is TRBV27, with a weak D call TRBD2 (7 bases). Germline CDR1 MNHEY, CDR2 SMNVEV (reference sequence). The CDR3 is 15 residues long. V dropped 6 bases and J dropped 7 bases, with 19 bases sitting between them.